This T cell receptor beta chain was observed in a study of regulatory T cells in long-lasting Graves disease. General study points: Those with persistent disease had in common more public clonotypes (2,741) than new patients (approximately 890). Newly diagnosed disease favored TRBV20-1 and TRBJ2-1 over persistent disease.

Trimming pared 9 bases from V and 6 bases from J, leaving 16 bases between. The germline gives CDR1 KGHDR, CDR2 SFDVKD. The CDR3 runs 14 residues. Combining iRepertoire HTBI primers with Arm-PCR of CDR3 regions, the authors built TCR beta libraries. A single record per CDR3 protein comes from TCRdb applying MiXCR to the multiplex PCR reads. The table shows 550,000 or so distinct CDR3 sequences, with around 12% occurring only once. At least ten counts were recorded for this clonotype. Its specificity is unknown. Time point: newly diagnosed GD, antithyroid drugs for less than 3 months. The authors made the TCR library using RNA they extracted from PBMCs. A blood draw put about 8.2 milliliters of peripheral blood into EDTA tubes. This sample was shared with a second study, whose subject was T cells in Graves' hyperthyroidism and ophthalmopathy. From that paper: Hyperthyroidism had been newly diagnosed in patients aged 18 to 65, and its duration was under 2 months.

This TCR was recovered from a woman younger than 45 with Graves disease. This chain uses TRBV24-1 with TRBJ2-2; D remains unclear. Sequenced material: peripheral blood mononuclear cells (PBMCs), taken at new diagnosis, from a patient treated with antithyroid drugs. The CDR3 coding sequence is TGTGCCACCGAGTTCCATCCCAATTCCGGGGAGCTGTTTTTT. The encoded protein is CATEFHPNSGELFF.